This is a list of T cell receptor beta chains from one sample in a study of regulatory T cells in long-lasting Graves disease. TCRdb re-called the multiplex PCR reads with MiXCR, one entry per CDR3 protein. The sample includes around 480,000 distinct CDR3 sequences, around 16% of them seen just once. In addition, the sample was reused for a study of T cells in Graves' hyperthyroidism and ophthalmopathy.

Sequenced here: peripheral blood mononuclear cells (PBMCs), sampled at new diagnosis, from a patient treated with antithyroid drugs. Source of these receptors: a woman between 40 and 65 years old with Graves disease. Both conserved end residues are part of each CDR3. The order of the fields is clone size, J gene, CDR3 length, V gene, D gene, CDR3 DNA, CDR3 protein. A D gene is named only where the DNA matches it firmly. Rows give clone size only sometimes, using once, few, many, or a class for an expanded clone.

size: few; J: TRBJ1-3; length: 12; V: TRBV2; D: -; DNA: TGTGCCAGCAAGAACAGCGAGTACACCATATATTTT; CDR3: CASKNSEYTIYF
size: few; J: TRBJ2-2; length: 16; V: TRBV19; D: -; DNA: TGTGCCAGTACCAAAGTAGGGGCTCGGCCCACCGGGGAGCTGTTTTTT; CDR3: CASTKVGARPTGELFF
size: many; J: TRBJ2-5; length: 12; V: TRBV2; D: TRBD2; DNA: TGTGCCGGACAGGGACTAGCGGAGACCCAGTACTTC; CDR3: CAGQGLAETQYF
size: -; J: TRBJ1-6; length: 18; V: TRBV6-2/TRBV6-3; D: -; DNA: TGTGCCAGCAGTTACTCGTCGGTTACATACCCTAATAATTCACCCCTCCACTTT; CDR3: CASSYSSVTYPNNSPLHF
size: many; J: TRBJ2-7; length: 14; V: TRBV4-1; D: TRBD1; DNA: TGCGCCAGCAGCCAACGACAGGGAGTCTACGAGCAGTACTTC; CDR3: CASSQRQGVYEQYF
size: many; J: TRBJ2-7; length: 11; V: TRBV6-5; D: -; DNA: TGTGCCAGCAGTTCCAGTGGCGAGCAGTACTTC; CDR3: CASSSSGEQYF
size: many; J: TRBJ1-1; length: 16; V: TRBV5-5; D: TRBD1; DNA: TGTGCCAGCAGCTTACTATTCAGGGGGCGCGGCACTGAAGCTTTCTTT; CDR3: CASSLLFRGRGTEAFF
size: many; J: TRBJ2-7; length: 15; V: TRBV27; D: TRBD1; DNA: TGTGCCAGCAGAGTGAAAGGGACAGGGCCATACGAGCAGTACTTC; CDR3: CASRVKGTGPYEQYF
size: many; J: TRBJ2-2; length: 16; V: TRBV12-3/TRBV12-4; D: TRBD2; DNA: TGTGCCAGCAGCCTCGGGGGGGGGGCGAACACCGGGGAGCTGTTTTTT; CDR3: CASSLGGGANTGELFF
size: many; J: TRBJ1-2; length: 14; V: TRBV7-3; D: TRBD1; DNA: TGTGCCAGCAGCTCGGGACAGCCCAACTATGGCTACACCTTC; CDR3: CASSSGQPNYGYTF
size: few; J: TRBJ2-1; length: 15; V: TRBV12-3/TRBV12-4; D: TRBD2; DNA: TGTGCCAGCAGTACCCTAGCGGGGGGGGAGAATGAGCAGTTCTTC; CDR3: CASSTLAGGENEQFF
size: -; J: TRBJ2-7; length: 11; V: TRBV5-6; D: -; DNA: TGTGCCAGCAGCTTCCTTTACGAGCAGTACTTC; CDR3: CASSFLYEQYF
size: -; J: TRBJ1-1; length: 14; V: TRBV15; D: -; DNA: TGTGCCACCAGCAGGCAGAGTTTGAACACTGAAGCTTTCTTT; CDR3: CATSRQSLNTEAFF
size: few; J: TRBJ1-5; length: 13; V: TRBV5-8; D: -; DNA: TGTGCCAGCAGCCCCGTGAGGGGTGAGCCCCAGCATTTT; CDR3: CASSPVRGEPQHF
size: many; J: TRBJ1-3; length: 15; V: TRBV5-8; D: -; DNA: TGTGCCAGCAGCATTGGGAGACTATCTGGAAACACCATATATTTT; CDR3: CASSIGRLSGNTIYF
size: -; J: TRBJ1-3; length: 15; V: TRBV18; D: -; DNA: TGTGCCAGCTCACCACAGGGGCACTCTGGAAACACCATATATTTT; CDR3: CASSPQGHSGNTIYF
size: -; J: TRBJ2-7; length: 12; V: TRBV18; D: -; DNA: TGTGCCAGCTCAGCAGGAGCCTACGGGCAGTACTTC; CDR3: CASSAGAYGQYF
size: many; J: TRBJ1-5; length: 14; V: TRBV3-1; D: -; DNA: TGTGCCAGCAGACAAAGTGGTAGCAATCAGCCCCAGCATTTT; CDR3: CASRQSGSNQPQHF
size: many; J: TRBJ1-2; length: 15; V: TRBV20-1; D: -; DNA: TGCAGTGCTAGAGATCATAACACCTTGGGCTATGGCTACACCTTC; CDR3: CSARDHNTLGYGYTF
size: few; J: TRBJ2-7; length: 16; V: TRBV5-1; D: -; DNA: TGCGCCAGCAGCTTGGCCGGAACAGCGAGCAGCTTCGAGCAGTACTTC; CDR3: CASSLAGTASSFEQYF
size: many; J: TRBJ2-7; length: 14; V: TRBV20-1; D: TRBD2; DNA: TGCAGTGTAAAGCCGACTAGCGGGGGCCACGAGCAGTACTTC; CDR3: CSVKPTSGGHEQYF
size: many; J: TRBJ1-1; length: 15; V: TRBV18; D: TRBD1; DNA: TGTGCCAGCTCTCCCAGGGGGCCTCCGAACACTGAAGCTTTCTTT; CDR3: CASSPRGPPNTEAFF
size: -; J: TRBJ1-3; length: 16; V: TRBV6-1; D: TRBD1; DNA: TGTGCCAGCAGATCGGCCGGGACAGGAGAAGGAAACACCATATATTTT; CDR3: CASRSAGTGEGNTIYF
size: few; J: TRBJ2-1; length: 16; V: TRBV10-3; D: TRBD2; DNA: TGTGCCAGCGCACGGTTGGGGGGGGGCTCCTACAATGAGCAGTTCTTC; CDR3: CASARLGGGSYNEQFF
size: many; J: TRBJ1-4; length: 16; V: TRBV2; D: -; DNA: TGTGCCAGCAGTGAAGTCAGGCGATCGTTTGGAGAAAAACTGTTTTTT; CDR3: CASSEVRRSFGEKLFF
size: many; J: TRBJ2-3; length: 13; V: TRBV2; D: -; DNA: TGTGCCAGCAGTGAAGCTGAGACAGATACGCAGTATTTT; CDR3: CASSEAETDTQYF
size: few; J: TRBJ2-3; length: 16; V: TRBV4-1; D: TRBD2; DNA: TGCGCCAGCAGCCAAACCCCAGCGGGGATGCCAGATACGCAGTATTTT; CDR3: CASSQTPAGMPDTQYF